A single sample gave rise to the 20 T cell receptor beta chains below, sequenced in a study of identical twins. MiXCR, applied by TCRdb to the 5' RACE reads, yields one record per CDR3 protein. The sample shows approximately 600,000 distinct CDR3 sequences, 7.5% to 10% of them seen only once. The data also belong to a second study, concerning yellow fever vaccine responses in identical twins.

Sequencing input: PBMCs. These receptors all come from a woman between 18 and 29 years old in good health.

This clonotype occurred many times. The V gene is TRBV7-2, the J gene TRBJ1-1; D is unresolved. V was shortened by 1 base and J by 3 bases, with 15 bases between the two germline ends. The CDR3 loop spans 16 amino acids. Germline values: CDR1 SGHTA, CDR2 FQGNSA. The DNA of the CDR3 is TGTGCCAGCAGCTTAGTCGCCGGGCCCTCACACACTGAAGCTTTCTTT. It specifies CASSLVAGPSHTEAFF.

The table lists this clonotype with many counts. The chain uses TRBV5-5 and TRBJ2-5; no firm D call. The CDR3 spans 14 residues. V lost 2 bases to trimming and J lost 1 base, with 9 bases between them. The germline gives CDR1 SGHKS, CDR2 YYEKEE (reference sequence). CDR3 sequence reads: CASSLQPIQETQYF. The DNA of the CDR3 is TGTGCCAGCAGCTTACAACCAATCCAAGAGACCCAGTACTTC.

This clonotype was detected ten times or more. This chain joins TRBV10-3 and TRBJ2-2; D not certain. Germline V gene data show CDR1 as ENHRY and CDR2 as SYGVKD. The CDR3 runs 13 residues. Trimming took off 0 bases at V and 3 bases at J, with 2 bases between the two ends. CDR3 sequence (DNA): TGTGCCATCAGTGAGTCCTACACCGGGGAGCTGTTTTTT. This gives the protein CAISESYTGELFF.

This clonotype was counted at least ten times. The gene calls are TRBV6-2 or TRBV6-3 and TRBJ2-2; 7 bases are shared with TRBD1. The CDR3 runs to 13 residues. Germline V CDR1 and CDR2: MNHEY, SVGEGT. The V and J ends lost 6 bases and 9 bases, in that order; junction bases with no gene match: 7. CDR3 nucleotides: TGTGCCAGCAGCAGAGACAGGGCAAGGGAGCTGTTTTTT. It encodes CASSRDRARELFF.

The sample holds many counts of this clonotype. The chain is built from TRBV19 and TRBJ2-1; 9 bases are shared with TRBD2. Germline CDR1 and CDR2: LNHDA and SQIVND (reference sequence). The CDR3 is made up of 15 amino acids. J gave up 8 bases and V 3 bases, and 8 bases lay outside the gene matches. The CDR3 bases are TGTGCCAGTAGTATCGCAGCGGGGGGCTGGGATGAGCAGTTCTTC. Its protein product is CASSIAAGGWDEQFF.

This clonotype was found a few times. The chain employs TRBV7-2 and TRBJ2-3; D tentatively fits TRBD1 or TRBD2 (5 bases each). CDR3 length: 16 residues. Germline-derived CDR1 and CDR2 are SGHTA and FQGNSA. The V and J ends lost 0 bases and 3 bases respectively, with 13 bases between them. The CDR3 here is CASSLAAREPTDTQYF. The CDR3 nucleotides read TGTGCCAGCAGCTTAGCGGCCAGGGAGCCAACAGATACGCAGTATTTT.

In DNA, the CDR3 is TGCGCCAGCAGTAACACGGGGAACACTGAAGCTTTCTTT. Encoded protein: CASSNTGNTEAFF. V usage is TRBV5-1 and J usage is TRBJ1-1; D call uncertain. This CDR3 has 13 amino acids. V was clipped by 5 bases and J by 1 base, with 9 bases between them. In germline, CDR1 is SGHRS, CDR2 YFSETQ.

This clonotype was picked up a small number of times. In DNA form, the CDR3 reads TGTGCCAGCGCCCTGAGCTCCTACGAGCAGTACTTC. Translating it yields CASALSSYEQYF. The V call is TRBV2, the J call TRBJ2-7; D is unclear. The CDR3 is 12 residues long. Germline-derived CDR1 and CDR2 are SNHLY and FYNNEI. V was pared by 8 bases and J by 0 bases, with 8 bases between.

This clonotype was seen at least ten times. The J gene is TRBJ2-3, the V gene TRBV6-1; D gene ambiguous. Germline V gives CDR1 MNHNS, CDR2 SASEGT. Trimming left V 8 bases short and J 0 bases short, with 12 bases between. CDR3 length: 14 residues. The CDR3 region has the DNA TGTGCCAGCCGCAATTCCGCAAGCACAGATACGCAGTATTTT. Translated, it gives CASRNSASTDTQYF.

A few counts support this clonotype. J is TRBJ2-7 and V is TRBV7-2; D call uncertain. Germline CDR1 SGHTA, CDR2 FQGNSA. There are 14 residues in the CDR3. Trimming shortened V by 4 bases and J by 0 bases, and 10 bases separated the two germline ends. The CDR3 sequence: CASSYFDSSYEQYF. The DNA for the CDR3 is TGTGCCAGCAGCTATTTCGACTCCTCCTACGAGCAGTACTTC. Full variable domain (rest looked up from reference TRBV7-2 and TRBJ2-7): GAGVSQSPSNKVTEKGKDVELRCDPISGHTALYWYRQSLGQGLEFLIYFQGNSAPDKSGLPSDRFSAERTGGSVSTLTIQRTQQEDSAVYLCASSYFDSSYEQYFGPGTRLTVT.

This clonotype was detected only a few times. The rearrangement joins TRBV12-3 or TRBV12-4 to TRBJ2-1; tentatively, D is TRBD2 (5 bases). V was clipped by 3 bases and J by 0 bases, with 9 bases between them. The CDR3 has 15 residues. The chain's CDR3 is CASSFGDSSYNEQFF. The CDR3, as DNA: TGTGCCAGCAGTTTCGGGGATAGCTCCTACAATGAGCAGTTCTTC.

This CDR3 reads CASSSLAGDVNEQFF. The CDR3 DNA is TGTGCCAGCAGTTCCCTAGCGGGAGACGTCAATGAGCAGTTCTTC. The genes are TRBV28 and TRBJ2-1; TRBD2 matches 10 bases. CDR3 length: 15 residues. Looked up from germline, CDR1 is MDHEN and CDR2 is SYDVKM. Trimming took 4 bases from V and 6 from J; bases not matched to a gene: 6.

The chain combines TRBV4-2 with TRBJ2-5; a possible D gene is TRBD2 (6 bases). The CDR3 has 14 amino acids. Looked up from germline, CDR1 is LGHNA and CDR2 is YNFKEQ. With 5 bases removed from V and 2 bases from J, the gap between germline ends came to 12 bases. The CDR3 sequence is CASSELASQETQYF. For the CDR3, the DNA is TGTGCCAGCAGCGAACTAGCTTCACAAGAGACCCAGTACTTC.

This clonotype appeared a few times. The chain links TRBV5-1 to TRBJ2-1; TRBD2 agrees at 8 bases. The V gene end was trimmed by 3 bases and the J gene end by 5 bases; junction bases not matched to a gene: 7. This CDR3 comprises 15 residues. Germline V gives CDR1 SGHRS, CDR2 YFSETQ. The CDR3 bases are TGCGCCAGCAGCTGGACTAGCACCCCCGACAATGAGCAGTTCTTC. It is translated as CASSWTSTPDNEQFF.

This clonotype was seen more than once but under ten times. CDR3 loop: CSVEDRATGLTYEQYF. The CDR3 nucleotides read TGCAGCGTTGAAGATCGGGCGACAGGACTAACCTACGAGCAGTACTTC. The chain joins TRBV29-1 to TRBJ2-7; D assignment may be TRBD1 or TRBD2 (6 bases each). Trimming cost V 0 bases and J 2 bases, with 17 bases left between them. Germline V gives CDR1 SQVTM, CDR2 ANQGSEA. The CDR3 loop spans 16 amino acids.

This clonotype was seen only a few times. The chain has TRBV24-1 and TRBJ2-5, with D possibly TRBD2 on 7 matching bases. The V end lost 3 bases, the J end lost 5 bases, and 15 bases lay between the germline ends. Germline V CDR1 and CDR2: KGHDR, SFDVKD. This CDR3 spans 15 amino acids. The CDR3 protein is CATSDPRGAGETQYF. The DNA for the CDR3 is TGTGCCACCAGTGATCCACGGGGGGCCGGGGAGACCCAGTACTTC.

Concerning this clonotype itself: A much larger clone differs by one base, so this may be a read error. V and J are TRBV19 and TRBJ1-3; unclear D gene. The CDR3 consists of 13 residues. CDR1 is LNHDA, CDR2 SQIVND, per germline (reference sequence). In nucleotides, the CDR3 is TGTGCCAGTACCGAACTGGCTGGAATCACCATATATTTT. It yields the protein CASTELAGITIYF.

In its sample, this clonotype was seen a few times. The chain has TRBV3-1 and TRBJ2-5, with 10 bases lining up with TRBD2. Germline assignment: CDR1 LGHDT and CDR2 YNNKEL (reference sequence). There are 15 residues in the CDR3. With V trimmed by 0 bases and J by 5 bases, 3 bases remained unmatched. The CDR3 loop reads CASSQEAGGPETQYF. The CDR3 nucleotides read TGTGCCAGCAGCCAAGAAGCGGGGGGGCCGGAGACCCAGTACTTC.

This chain joins TRBV20-1 and TRBJ2-2, with 9 nucleotides matching TRBD2. This CDR3 is 15 amino acids long. V dropped 2 bases and J dropped 5; count of bases not matched to a gene: 6. Germline loops: CDR1 DFQATT, CDR2 SNEGSKA (reference sequence). CDR3 DNA sequence: TGCAGTGCTAGATGGGCTAGCGGGATAACCGGGGAGCTGTTTTTT. Translated, it gives CSARWASGITGELFF.

This clonotype occurred many times. V is TRBV6-4 and J is TRBJ1-6, with TRBD1 as a possible D gene (5 bases). Germline V gives CDR1 MRHNA, CDR2 SNTAGT. Trimming took off 4 bases at V and 5 bases at J, with 9 bases between the two ends. The CDR3 sequence is 14 residues long. The CDR3 is CASSAGADNSPLHF. As DNA, the CDR3 is TGTGCCAGCAGTGCTGGGGCCGATAATTCACCCCTCCACTTT.